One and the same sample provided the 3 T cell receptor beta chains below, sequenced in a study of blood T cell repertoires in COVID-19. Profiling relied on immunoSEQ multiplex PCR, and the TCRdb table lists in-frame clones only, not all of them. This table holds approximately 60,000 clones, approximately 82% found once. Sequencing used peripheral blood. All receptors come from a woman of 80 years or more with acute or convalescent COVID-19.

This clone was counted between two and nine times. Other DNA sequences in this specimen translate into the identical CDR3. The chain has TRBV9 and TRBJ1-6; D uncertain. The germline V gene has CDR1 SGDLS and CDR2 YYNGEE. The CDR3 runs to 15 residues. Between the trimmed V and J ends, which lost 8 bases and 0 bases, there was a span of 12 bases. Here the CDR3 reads CASAAGSSYNSPLHF. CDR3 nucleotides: TGTGCCAGTGCTGCGGGGAGCTCCTATAATTCACCCCTCCACTTT.

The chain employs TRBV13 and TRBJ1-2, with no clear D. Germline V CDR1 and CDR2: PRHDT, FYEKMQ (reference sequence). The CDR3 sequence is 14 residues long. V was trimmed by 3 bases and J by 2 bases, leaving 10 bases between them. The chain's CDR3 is CASSFKTENYGYTF. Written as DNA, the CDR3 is TGTGCCAGCAGCTTCAAGACGGAGAACTATGGCTACACCTTC.

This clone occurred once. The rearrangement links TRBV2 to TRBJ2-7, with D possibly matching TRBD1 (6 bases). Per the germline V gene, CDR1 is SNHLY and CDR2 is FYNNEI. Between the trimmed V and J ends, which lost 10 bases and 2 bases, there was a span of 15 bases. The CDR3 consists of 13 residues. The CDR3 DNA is TGTGCCAACGCTAGGGACAACACCTACGAGCAGTACTTC. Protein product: CANARDNTYEQYF.